This is a list of T cell receptor beta chains from one sample in a study of STAT3 mutations in large granular lymphocyte leukemia. Data came from immunoSEQ multiplex PCR; TCRdb stores just in-frame clones and leaves some out. Altogether some 28,000 clones are present, about 83% being singletons, with the ten largest covering over 25%. What was sequenced was peripheral blood mononuclear cells. These receptor sequences come from a woman in her fifties or sixties with T-cell large granular lymphocyte leukemia. Some clones in this sample may be carry-over from other donors' samples. The CDR3 runs from the conserved cysteine through the conserved F or W. A D gene is named only where the DNA matches it firmly. Clone size is not always given. Where it is, it says once, few, many or a class for expanded clones.

>TRBJ1-1|TRBV28|-|TRBD1
CASSLFWVGQGTLNTEAFF
TGTGCCAGCAGTTTATTTTGGGTGGGACAGGGGACTCTGAACACTGAAGCTTTCTTT
>TRBJ1-5|TRBV25-1|few|TRBD1
CASSEGQGASNQPQHF
TGTGCCAGCAGTGAGGGGCAGGGGGCTTCGAATCAGCCCCAGCATTTT
>TRBJ2-5|TRBV29-1|-|-
CSVSRGRETQYF
TGCAGCGTCTCACGAGGGCGTGAGACCCAGTACTTC
>TRBJ2-7|TRBV29-1|-|TRBD1
CSVEPNRGEQYF
TGCAGCGTTGAACCTAACAGGGGCGAGCAGTACTTC
>TRBJ2-2|TRBV29-1|-|-
CSTIGGSTGELFF
TGCAGCACCATCGGGGGAAGCACCGGGGAGCTGTTTTTT
>TRBJ2-5|TRBV7-9|-|TRBD1
CASSYPGGVGETQYF
TGTGCCAGCAGCTACCCAGGGGGTGTGGGAGAGACCCAGTACTTC
>TRBJ2-7|TRBV6-5|few|-
CASSGQLSREQYF
TGTGCCAGCAGCGGTCAATTATCGCGGGAGCAGTACTTC
>TRBJ2-7|TRBV7-9|few|TRBD1
CASSPTGASEQYF
TGTGCCAGCAGCCCGACAGGGGCCTCCGAGCAGTACTTC
>TRBJ1-2|TRBV27|-|-
CASSYKDSLNYGYTF
TGTGCCAGCAGTTACAAGGACAGCTTGAACTATGGCTACACCTTC
>TRBJ2-5|TRBV5-1|-|TRBD1
CASSPQDRGETQYF
TGCGCCAGCAGCCCACAAGACAGGGGAGAGACCCAGTACTTC
>TRBJ2-3|TRBV10-3|-|-
CAISYRADTQYF
TGTGCCATCAGCTACCGGGCAGATACGCAGTATTTT
>TRBJ1-4|TRBV5-4|-|-
CASSFRGGEKLFF
TGTGCCAGCAGCTTCAGGGGCGGTGAAAAACTGTTTTTT
>TRBJ1-2|TRBV13|-|TRBD1
CASSLGQGVHYGYTF
TGTGCCAGCAGCTTAGGGCAGGGGGTGCACTATGGCTACACCTTC
>TRBJ2-1|TRBV7-2|hyperexpanded|-
CASSLASISYNEQFF
TGTGCCAGCAGCTTAGCTAGTATCTCCTACAATGAGCAGTTCTTC
>TRBJ1-1|TRBV18|-|-
CASSPWALGGTEAFF
TGTGCCAGCTCACCATGGGCCCTGGGGGGCACTGAAGCTTTCTTT
>TRBJ2-7|TRBV7-6|once|TRBD2
CASSGTSGRWGEQYF
TGTGCCAGCAGCGGGACTAGCGGGAGATGGGGCGAGCAGTACTTC
>TRBJ1-5|TRBV7-8|few|-
CASSSQGGNQPQHF
TGTGCCAGCAGCTCACAGGGTGGCAATCAGCCCCAGCATTTT
>TRBJ2-4|TRBV7-9|-|TRBD2
CASSNPGGLIAKNIQYF
TGTGCCAGCAGCAACCCGGGGGGATTGATAGCCAAAAACATTCAGTACTTC
>TRBJ2-7|TRBV7-2|-|-
CASSPRTDLYEQYF
TGTGCCAGCAGCCCCCGGACAGATCTCTACGAGCAGTACTTC
>TRBJ1-3|TRBV28|-|-
CASSNSDTIYF
TGTGCCAGCAGTAATAGTGACACCATATATTTT
>TRBJ2-2|TRBV5-1|-|TRBD1
CASSNRGNTGELFF
TGCGCCAGCAGCAACAGGGGTAACACCGGGGAGCTGTTTTTT
>TRBJ2-7|TRBV18|-|TRBD1
CASSPRDRGHEQYF
TGTGCCAGCTCACCACGGGACAGGGGCCACGAGCAGTACTTC
>TRBJ1-2|TRBV5-1|-|TRBD1
CASSFGDRGNYGYTF
TGCGCCAGCAGCTTTGGGGACAGGGGTAACTATGGCTACACCTTC
>TRBJ2-1|TRBV4-3|once|-
CASSRQVNEQFF
TGCGCCAGCTCCCGACAGGTCAATGAGCAGTTCTTC